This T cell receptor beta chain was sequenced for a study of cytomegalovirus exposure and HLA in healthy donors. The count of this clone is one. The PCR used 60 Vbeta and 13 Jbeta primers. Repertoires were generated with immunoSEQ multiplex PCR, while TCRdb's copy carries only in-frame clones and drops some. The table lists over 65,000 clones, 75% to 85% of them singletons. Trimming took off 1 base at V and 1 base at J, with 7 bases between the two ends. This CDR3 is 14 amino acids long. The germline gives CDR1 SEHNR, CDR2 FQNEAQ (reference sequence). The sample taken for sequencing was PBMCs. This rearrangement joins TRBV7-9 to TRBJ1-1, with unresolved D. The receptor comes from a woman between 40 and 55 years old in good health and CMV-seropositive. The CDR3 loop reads CASSLESPNTEAFF. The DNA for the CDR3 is TGTGCCAGCAGCTTAGAATCTCCGAACACTGAAGCTTTCTTT.